This T cell receptor (beta chain) was obtained from a study of blood T cell repertoires in COVID-19. Across the study: Nucleic acid was either cDNA or gDNA, and it came from T cells, B-cell-depleted T cells, or PBMCs.

As processed by the authors: Reference gene primer amplification yielded estimated nucleated cell counts. Assay: immunoSEQ multiplex PCR; the TCRdb copy retains only in-frame clones and omits some. V, J and clone size derive from that table, while D and trimming were established from the DNA sequence. The sample carries about 170,000 clones, 80% to 90% recorded once. V shed 3 bases and J shed 5 bases, with 20 bases lying between them. This CDR3 region has 16 residues. Germline V CDR1 and CDR2: LNHDA, SQIVND (reference sequence). The sample consisted of peripheral blood. The genes are TRBV19 and TRBJ2-7, with D possibly being TRBD1 (6 bases). The clonotype originates from a man aged 18 to 29 with active or convalescent COVID-19. CDR3 residues: CASSIRPGVLANEQYF. CDR3 nucleotides: TGTGCCAGTAGTATTCGGCCAGGGGTCCTTGCAAACGAGCAGTACTTC.